The present T cell receptor beta chain was sequenced within a study of cytomegalovirus exposure and HLA in healthy donors. A multiplex PCR was run with 60 Vbeta primers and 13 Jbeta primers. Produced via immunoSEQ multiplex PCR; TCRdb's table is partial and in-frame only. The sample gives 55,000 to 80,000 clones, more than 80% of which show up once; around 2.9% is in the top ten. The CDR3 is made up of 17 amino acids. Trimming took 5 bases from V and 5 from J, leaving 25 bases between them. The germline V gene encodes CDR1 SGHRS and CDR2 YFSETQ. The donors, nominally healthy at sampling, likely had unrecorded immune exposures.

The chain couples TRBV5-1 to TRBJ1-2, with D perhaps TRBD1 (5 bases). Material for sequencing was PBMCs. This TCR derives from a woman younger than 45 in good health and CMV-seronegative. DNA for the CDR3: TGCGCCAGCAGTACAGGTGCGGCCGGCCCGCCCACATATGGCTACACCTTC. It specifies CASSTGAAGPPTYGYTF.